What follows is one T cell receptor (beta chain) and its context. The antigen remains unidentified. Germline V lookup: CDR1 MDHEN, CDR2 SYDVKM. V lost 4 bases and J lost 6; bases outside the gene matches: 12. This CDR3 has 17 residues. The sample originates from a study of shared clonotypes between healthy human individuals. Study-level findings and limits: Clonotype sharing among the donors was expected to vary with sequencing depth.

The data were produced by immunoSEQ multiplex PCR, yet TCRdb's version contains in-frame clones alone and is incomplete. The data show about 2.3 million clones, approximately 95% seen once. The J gene is TRBJ2-3, the V gene TRBV28, with 11 nucleotides matching TRBD2. This TCR was sampled from a man between 18 and 35 years old in good health. Some clones in this sample may be carry-over from other donors' samples. Input material: naive CD4+ T cells from PBMCs. Sample subset: CD45RA+ positively selected. The CDR3 sequence is CASSSSLAGGAGDTQYF. The CDR3 nucleotides read TGTGCCAGCAGTTCCTCCCTAGCGGGAGGCGCGGGGGATACGCAGTATTTT.